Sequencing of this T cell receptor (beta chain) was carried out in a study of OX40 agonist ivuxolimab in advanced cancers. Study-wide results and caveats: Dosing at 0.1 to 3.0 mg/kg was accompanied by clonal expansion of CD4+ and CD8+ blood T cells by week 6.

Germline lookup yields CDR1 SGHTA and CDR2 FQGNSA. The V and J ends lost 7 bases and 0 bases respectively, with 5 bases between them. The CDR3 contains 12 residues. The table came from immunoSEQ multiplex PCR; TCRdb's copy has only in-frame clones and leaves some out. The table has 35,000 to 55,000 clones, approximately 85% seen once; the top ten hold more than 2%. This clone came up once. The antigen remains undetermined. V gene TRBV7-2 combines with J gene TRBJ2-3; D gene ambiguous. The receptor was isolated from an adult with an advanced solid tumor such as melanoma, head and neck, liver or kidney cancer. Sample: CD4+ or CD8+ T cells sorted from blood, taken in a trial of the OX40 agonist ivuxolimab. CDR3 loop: CASTLSTDTQYF. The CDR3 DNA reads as TGTGCCAGCACCCTGAGCACAGATACGCAGTATTTT. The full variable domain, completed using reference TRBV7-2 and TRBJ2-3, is GAGVSQSPSNKVTEKGKDVELRCDPISGHTALYWYRQSLGQGLEFLIYFQGNSAPDKSGLPSDRFSAERTGGSVSTLTIQRTQQEDSAVYLCASTLSTDTQYFGPGTRLTVL.